This T cell receptor (beta chain) was captured by sequencing in a study of blood T cell repertoires in COVID-19. Membership in each cohort depended on participant-reported clinical history. Recovered status in Cohort 3 required two negative PCRs, clearance, or symptom resolution. In the source study's methods: From reference gene primer amplification, estimates of nucleated cell counts were derived. TCRdb keeps only in-frame clones here, not all; method: immunoSEQ multiplex PCR. Clone size and V and J calls were adopted from that table, with D and trimming inferred from the DNA. The sample carries some 430,000 clones, 90% recorded once. V lost 6 bases and J 0 bases, leaving 9 bases between the germline ends. CDR3 length equals 14 residues. Germline V lookup: CDR1 MNHEY, CDR2 SMNVEV (reference sequence).

This TCR derives from a man younger than 35 who had recovered from COVID-19. The chain employs TRBV27 and TRBJ1-5; tentative D call: TRBD1 (5 bases). The sample was PBMCs or T cells enriched from blood (not recorded which). CDR3: CASRSGGSNQPQHF. The CDR3 DNA follows: TGTGCCAGCAGGTCGGGGGGTAGCAATCAGCCCCAGCATTTT.